A selection of T cell receptor beta chains follows, all from one sample in a study of siplizumab effects on memory and regulatory T cells. Assay: immunoSEQ multiplex PCR; the TCRdb copy retains only in-frame clones and omits some. Here the sample spans around 65,000 clones, roughly 78% being singletons. The sequenced material came from memory CD4+ T cells sorted from blood. The receptors were sampled from a human donor in good health. CDR3s leave out the opening cysteine and the closing phenylalanine or tryptophan. Fields, in order: J gene, V gene, CDR3 protein.

J: TRBJ1-1; V: TRBV11-3; CDR3: ASSLKHLTEAF
J: TRBJ1-5; V: TRBV18; CDR3: ASSPSYRNQPQH
J: TRBJ2-5; V: TRBV7-6; CDR3: ASHDRPAGVQETQY
J: TRBJ2-1; V: TRBV7-2; CDR3: ASSLSRDYNEQF
J: TRBJ2-6; V: TRBV7-2; CDR3: ASSLVGGLSSGANVLT
J: TRBJ2-5; V: TRBV18; CDR3: ASSLAKETQY
J: TRBJ1-1; V: TRBV7-9; CDR3: ASSWNGLTEAF
J: TRBJ2-3; V: TRBV5-4; CDR3: ASSSGRSWISGGMADTQY
J: TRBJ2-1; V: TRBV9; CDR3: ASSVSSGNREQF
J: TRBJ2-7; V: TRBV7-2; CDR3: ASSWGSSPYEQY
J: TRBJ1-5; V: TRBV27; CDR3: ASSSDRGQPQH